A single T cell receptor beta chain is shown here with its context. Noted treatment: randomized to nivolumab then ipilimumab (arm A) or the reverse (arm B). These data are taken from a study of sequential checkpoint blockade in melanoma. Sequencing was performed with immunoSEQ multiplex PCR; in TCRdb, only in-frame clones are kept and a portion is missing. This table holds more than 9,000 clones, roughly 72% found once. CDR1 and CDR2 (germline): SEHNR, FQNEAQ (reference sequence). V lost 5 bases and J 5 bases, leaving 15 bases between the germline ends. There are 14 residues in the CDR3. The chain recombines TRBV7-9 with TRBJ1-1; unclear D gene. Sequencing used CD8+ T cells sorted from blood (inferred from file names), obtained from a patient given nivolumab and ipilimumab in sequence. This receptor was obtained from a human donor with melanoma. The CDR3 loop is CASSRGGLGTEAFF. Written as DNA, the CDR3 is TGTGCCAGCAGCCGCGGAGGCCTGGGGACTGAAGCTTTCTTT.